This T cell receptor (beta chain) was identified in a study of cytotoxic CD8 clonotypes in ibrutinib-treated CLL. Study context: After a median approximately 12 months on treatment (6 to 36), response samples were drawn.

Deletions cut 2 bases from V and 0 bases from J, with 11 bases between. CDR3 size: 15 residues. Looked up from germline, CDR1 is LGHNA and CDR2 is YNFKEQ. Deep sequencing aimed at 1 in 200,000 to 1 in 1 million T cells' resolution. Clones were sequenced by immunoSEQ multiplex PCR, and TCRdb holds only the in-frame ones, with some missing. The table has some 15,000 clones, approximately 67% seen once. This TCR was sampled from a human donor with chronic lymphocytic leukemia. This specimen consisted of PBMCs, obtained before ibrutinib treatment. The chain uses TRBV4-2 and TRBJ2-7; D call uncertain. The DNA for the CDR3 is TGTGCCAGCAGCCAACGGATGTTGATCTCCTACGAGCAGTACTTC. Translating it yields CASSQRMLISYEQYF.